This T cell receptor beta chain was captured in a study of blood T cells in healthy people across ages. Findings and caveats of the study: Long-lived donors carried more naive CD4+ cells and greater diversity than aged donors. Per million T cells, TCR beta diversity dropped roughly linearly as age increased.

Germline loops: CDR1 ENHRY, CDR2 SYGVKD. With V trimmed by 6 bases and J by 3 bases, 6 bases remained unmatched. CDR3 length: 15 residues. Roughly 10 milliliters was the volume of peripheral blood drawn from each donor. This clonotype has a handful of counts. The target antigen is unknown. The use of a sample-barcoded 5' primer and a J-beta primer mix characterized a second PCR of roughly 7 to 11 cycles. TCRdb independently ran MiXCR on the 5' RACE reads; one entry per CDR3 protein. The sample lists 1.5 million to 2 million distinct CDR3 sequences, around half occurring once. The gene calls are TRBV10-3 and TRBJ2-5, with TRBD1 matching over 11 bases. The TCR sequence derives from a woman aged 35 to 49 in good health. Source material: blood. CDR3 sequence: CAISAGQGGKETQYF. The CDR3 DNA is TGTGCCATCAGCGCGGGACAGGGGGGCAAAGAGACCCAGTACTTC.